The 14 T cell receptor beta chains below all came from one sample that was sequenced in a study of human T cells and chemical hapten exposure. Whole blood, unfractionated, served as the material for total RNA extraction. TCRdb re-called the 5' RACE reads through MiXCR, storing one row per CDR3 protein. This table has approximately 80,000 distinct CDR3 sequences, roughly 15% appearing once. The origin of the receptors is a female donor in good health.

The CDR3 DNA is TGTGCCAGCAGCTTCCGGGGAACGGGTCAGCCCCAGCATTTT. Translating gives CASSFRGTGQPQHF. The chain recombines TRBV5-6 with TRBJ1-5; the D is unclear. CDR1 and CDR2 (germline): SGHDT, YYEEEE. Deletions cut 2 bases from V and 6 bases from J, with 12 bases between. The CDR3 is 14 residues long.

This chain links TRBV4-3 with TRBJ1-1; weak D call: TRBD1 (6 bases). The CDR3 covers 15 residues. Deletions cut 0 bases from V and 5 bases from J, with 13 bases between. Germline lookup yields CDR1 LGHNA and CDR2 YSLEER. The CDR3 reads CASSQDRQGSTEAFF. In nucleotides, the CDR3 is TGCGCCAGCAGCCAAGATCGGCAGGGGAGTACTGAAGCTTTCTTT.

This clonotype was seen only a few times. The gene calls are TRBV27 and TRBJ2-5; D ambiguous. The germline CDR1 and CDR2 sequences are MNHEY and SMNVEV (reference sequence). CDR3 length: 14 residues. The V gene lost 6 bases and the J gene lost 1 base, with 12 bases spanning the gap. CDR3 protein: CASSQTLTQETQYF. In DNA, the CDR3 is TGTGCCAGCAGCCAAACTTTAACCCAAGAGACCCAGTACTTC.

This chain joins TRBV28 and TRBJ1-3; TRBD1 is a possible D gene (5 bases). V was pared by 3 bases and J by 1 base, with 10 bases between. CDR3 length: 15 residues. CDR1 MDHEN and CDR2 SYDVKM come from the germline V gene. The CDR3 reads CASSFQGGSGNTIYF. The CDR3 bases are TGTGCCAGCAGTTTCCAGGGTGGGTCTGGAAACACCATATATTTT.

The chain joins TRBV6-5 to TRBJ2-7; 10 bases match TRBD1. Germline V gene lookup returns CDR1 MNHEY and CDR2 SVGAGI. V dropped 7 bases and J dropped 5; count of bases not matched to a gene: 5. CDR3 size: 13 residues. The CDR3 is CASKRTGGNEQYF. The DNA of the CDR3 is TGTGCCAGCAAACGGACAGGGGGGAACGAGCAGTACTTC.

The CDR3 loop is CASSLDPLTQETQYF. CDR3 nucleotide sequence: TGTGCCAGCAGCTTAGATCCGCTAACCCAAGAGACCCAGTACTTC. The rearrangement links TRBV11-2 to TRBJ2-5, with D uncertain. CDR3 size: 15 residues. The ends were cut back, 0 bases at V and 1 base at J, with 9 bases in the middle. The germline V gene encodes CDR1 SGHAT and CDR2 FQNNGV.

In this sample, this clonotype turned up many times. The chain carries TRBV5-1 and TRBJ2-7; D gene ambiguous. CDR1 SGHRS and CDR2 YFSETQ come from the germline V gene. The length of the CDR3 is 11 residues. Trimming cost V 1 base and J 3 bases, with 2 bases left between them. The CDR3 sequence: CASSLRYEQYF. CDR3 sequence (DNA): TGCGCCAGCAGCTTGCGCTACGAGCAGTACTTC.

V gene TRBV19 combines with J gene TRBJ1-3; D is uncertain. V dropped 5 bases and J dropped 0 bases, with 14 bases sitting between them. CDR3 length equals 16 residues. CDR1 LNHDA and CDR2 SQIVND come from the germline V gene (reference sequence). The CDR3: CASSPRAPGSGNTIYF. The CDR3 nucleotides are TGTGCCAGTAGTCCCCGGGCCCCCGGCTCTGGAAACACCATATATTTT.

This sequence joins TRBV5-1 and TRBJ1-4; 10 bases line up with TRBD1. Germline V gene lookup returns CDR1 SGHRS and CDR2 YFSETQ. The CDR3 is 16 amino acids. Trimming took 4 bases from V and 5 from J; bases not matched to a gene: 8. In DNA, the CDR3 is TGCGCCAGCAGCGCCTCCGGGACAGGGGTAAATGAAAAACTGTTTTTT. Its protein product is CASSASGTGVNEKLFF.

This clonotype was seen only a few times. CDR3 bases: TGTGCCAGCAGTTTACAGGGCTCTAGCAATCAGCCCCAGCATTTT. This translates into CASSLQGSSNQPQHF. The V call is TRBV12-3 or TRBV12-4, the J call TRBJ1-5, with D possibly TRBD1 on 5 matching bases. Trimming left V 2 bases short and J 0 bases short, with 8 bases between. CDR3 length: 15 amino acids.

The chain joins TRBV28 to TRBJ2-7; D may be TRBD1 (5 bases). Germline loops: CDR1 MDHEN, CDR2 SYDVKM. Trimming cost V 3 bases and J 3 bases, with 12 bases left between them. The CDR3 length is 14 residues. This CDR3 reads CASSFSGSVYEQYF. The CDR3 region has the DNA TGTGCCAGCAGTTTCTCAGGGTCAGTCTACGAGCAGTACTTC.

V and J are TRBV7-8 and TRBJ1-6, with no clear D. Trimming cost V 4 bases and J 9 bases, with 10 bases left between them. CDR3 length: 13 residues. The germline gives CDR1 SGHVS, CDR2 FQNEAQ. CDR3 protein: CASSSPGSSPLHF. In nucleotides, the CDR3 is TGTGCCAGCAGCTCCCCCGGGAGTTCACCCCTCCACTTT. The whole variable domain, filled in from reference TRBV7-8 and TRBJ1-6, reads GAGVSQSPRYKVAKRGQDVALRCDPISGHVSLFWYQQALGQGPEFLTYFQNEAQLDKSGLPSDRFFAERPEGSVSTLKIQRTQQEDSAVYLCASSSPGSSPLHFGNGTRLTVT.

This chain uses TRBV20-1 with TRBJ2-7; 10 positions match TRBD1. CDR1 and CDR2 (germline): DFQATT, SNEGSKA (reference sequence). The length of the CDR3 is 14 residues. V shed 5 bases and J 4 bases; nucleotides not matched to a gene: 8. CDR3 nucleotide sequence: TGCAGTGCTCCCTCGGGGACAGGGGCTTACGAGCAGTACTTC. Translated, it gives CSAPSGTGAYEQYF.

The V gene is TRBV11-2, the J gene TRBJ1-6; D not certain. Deletions cut 0 bases from V and 10 bases from J, with 13 bases between. CDR1 is SGHAT, CDR2 FQNNGV, per germline. The CDR3 runs to 15 residues. In DNA, the CDR3 is TGTGCCAGCAGCTTAGAGGGAGGGAGTGGGTCACCCCTCCACTTT. Residues: CASSLEGGSGSPLHF.